This T cell receptor (beta chain) was identified in a study of T cells in localized non-small cell lung cancer. Study-wide results and limits: Uninvolved neighboring lung showed the greatest T cell clonality, exceeding tumor. Adjacent lung tissue had a median around 50 of the top 100 clones found in the tumor.

As for this clone: Its antigen is as yet unknown.

Some clones are missing from TCRdb's copy, which holds only in-frame ones; the method was immunoSEQ multiplex PCR. The sample lists tens of thousands of clones; approximately 88% were seen once. The CDR3 length is 16 residues. The V gene's germline CDR1 is MDHEN and CDR2 SYDVKM. The trim removed 4 bases at V and 7 bases at J, leaving 10 bases unmatched. This specimen consisted of peripheral blood, obtained before any cancer treatment. This chain links TRBV28 with TRBJ2-1, with 10 bases that match TRBD1. The receptor's source is a man aged 40 to 70 with stage I squamous cell lung carcinoma. CDR3 in DNA: TGTGCCAGCAGTTCATCGGGACAGGGGCGCCAAAATGAGCAGTTCTTC. Its protein product is CASSSSGQGRQNEQFF.